The following is a T cell receptor (beta chain) sequence with its context. Its target is unknown. These data come from a study of cytomegalovirus exposure and HLA in healthy donors. Study outcomes and limitations: A later analysis found most CMV-associated TCR beta chains apparently HLA-restricted.

The PCR made use of 60 Vbeta and 13 Jbeta primers. This table comes from immunoSEQ multiplex PCR, and its TCRdb copy is limited to in-frame clones, with some not included. Its table records 45,000 or so clones. The germline V and J ends were trimmed by 0 bases and 5 bases, with 23 bases remaining between them. This CDR3 is built from 18 residues. In germline, CDR1 is SGDLS, CDR2 YYNGEE. This receptor was obtained from a male donor in good health and CMV-seronegative. The chain is built from TRBV9 and TRBJ2-5, with D perhaps TRBD2 (7 bases). Sequencing used PBMCs. CDR3 residues: CASSVDGGLADGGETQYF. The CDR3 coding sequence is TGTGCCAGCAGCGTAGACGGGGGGCTAGCGGACGGGGGGGAGACCCAGTACTTC.